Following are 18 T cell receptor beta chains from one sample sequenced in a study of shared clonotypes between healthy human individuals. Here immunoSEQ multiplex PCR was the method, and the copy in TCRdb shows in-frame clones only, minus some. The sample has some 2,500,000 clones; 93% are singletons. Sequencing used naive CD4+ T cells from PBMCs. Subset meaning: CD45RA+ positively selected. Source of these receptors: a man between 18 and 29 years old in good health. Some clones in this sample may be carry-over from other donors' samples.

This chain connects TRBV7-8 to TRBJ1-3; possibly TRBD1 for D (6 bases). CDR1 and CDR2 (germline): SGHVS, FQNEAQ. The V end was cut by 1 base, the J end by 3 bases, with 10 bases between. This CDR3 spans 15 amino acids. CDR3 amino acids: CASSLVGTLGNTIYF. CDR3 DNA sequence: TGTGCCAGCAGCTTAGTCGGGACACTTGGAAACACCATATATTTT.

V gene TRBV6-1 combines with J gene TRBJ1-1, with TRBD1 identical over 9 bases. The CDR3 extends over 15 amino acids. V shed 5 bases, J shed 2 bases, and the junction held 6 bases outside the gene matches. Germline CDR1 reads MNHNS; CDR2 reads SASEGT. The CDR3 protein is CASSSQGAANTEAFF. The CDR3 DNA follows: TGTGCCAGCAGTTCACAGGGGGCCGCCAACACTGAAGCTTTCTTT.

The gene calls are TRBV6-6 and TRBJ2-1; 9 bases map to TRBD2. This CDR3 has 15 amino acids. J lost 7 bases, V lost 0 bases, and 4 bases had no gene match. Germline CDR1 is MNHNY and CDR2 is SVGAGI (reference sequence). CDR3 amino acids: CASSYSGLAGNEQFF. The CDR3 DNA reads TGTGCCAGCAGTTACTCGGGGCTAGCGGGAAATGAGCAGTTCTTC.

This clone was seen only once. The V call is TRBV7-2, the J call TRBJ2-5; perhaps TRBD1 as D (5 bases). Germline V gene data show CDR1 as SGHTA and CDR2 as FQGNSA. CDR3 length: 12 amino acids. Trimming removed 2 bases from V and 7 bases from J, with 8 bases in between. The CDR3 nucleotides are TGTGCCAGCAGCTTAACCCAGGGGACCCAGTACTTC. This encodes CASSLTQGTQYF.

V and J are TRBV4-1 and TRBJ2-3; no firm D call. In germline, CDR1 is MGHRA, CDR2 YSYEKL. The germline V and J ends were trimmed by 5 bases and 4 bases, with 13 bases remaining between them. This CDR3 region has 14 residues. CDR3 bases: TGCGCCAGCAGCTCGGCATCCGGACCAGATACGCAGTATTTT. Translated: CASSSASGPDTQYF.

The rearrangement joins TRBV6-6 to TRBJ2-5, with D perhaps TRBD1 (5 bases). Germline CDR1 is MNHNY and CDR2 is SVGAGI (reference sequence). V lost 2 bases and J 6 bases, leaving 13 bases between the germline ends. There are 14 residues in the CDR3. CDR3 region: CASSYLRVGKTQYF. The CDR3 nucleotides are TGTGCCAGCAGTTACCTCAGGGTCGGAAAGACCCAGTACTTC.

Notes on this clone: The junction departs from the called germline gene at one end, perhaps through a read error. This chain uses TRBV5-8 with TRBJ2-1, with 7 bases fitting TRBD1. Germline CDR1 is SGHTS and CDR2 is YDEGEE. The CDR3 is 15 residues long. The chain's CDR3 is CASSLGDRSSNEQFF. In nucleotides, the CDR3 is TGTGCCAGCAGCTTGGGGGACAGATCCTCCAATGAGCAGTTCTTC.

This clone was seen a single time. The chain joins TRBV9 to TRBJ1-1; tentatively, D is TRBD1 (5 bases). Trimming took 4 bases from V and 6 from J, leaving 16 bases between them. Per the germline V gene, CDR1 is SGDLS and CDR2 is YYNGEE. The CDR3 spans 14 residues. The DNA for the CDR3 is TGTGCCAGCAGCCGGTGGGGCGGAAGCCCTGAAGCTTTCTTT. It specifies CASSRWGGSPEAFF.

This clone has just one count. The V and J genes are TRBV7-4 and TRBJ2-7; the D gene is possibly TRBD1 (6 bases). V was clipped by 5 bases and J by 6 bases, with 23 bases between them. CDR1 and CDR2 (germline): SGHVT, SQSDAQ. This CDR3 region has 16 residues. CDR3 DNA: TGTGCCAGCAGCATCATCGACAGGCTCCTGCCGGCCGAGCAGTACTTC. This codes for CASSIIDRLLPAEQYF.

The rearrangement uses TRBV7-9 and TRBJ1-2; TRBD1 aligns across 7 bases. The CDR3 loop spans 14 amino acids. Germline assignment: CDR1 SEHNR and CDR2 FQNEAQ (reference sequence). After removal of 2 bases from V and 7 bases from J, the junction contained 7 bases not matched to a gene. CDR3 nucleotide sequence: TGTGCCAGCAGCTTAAGTGAGGGGGCTGCTGGCTACACCTTC. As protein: CASSLSEGAAGYTF.

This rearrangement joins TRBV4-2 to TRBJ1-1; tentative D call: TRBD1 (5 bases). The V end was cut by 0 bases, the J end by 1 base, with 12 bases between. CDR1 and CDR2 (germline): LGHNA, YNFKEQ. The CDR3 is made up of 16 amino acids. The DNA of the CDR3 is TGTGCCAGCAGCCAAGATCCGGGGCAGGGGAACACTGAAGCTTTCTTT. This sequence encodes CASSQDPGQGNTEAFF.

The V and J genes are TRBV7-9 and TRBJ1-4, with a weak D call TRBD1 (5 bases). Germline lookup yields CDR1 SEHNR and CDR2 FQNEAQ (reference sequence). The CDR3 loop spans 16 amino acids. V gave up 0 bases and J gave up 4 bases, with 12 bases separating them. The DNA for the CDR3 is TGTGCCAGCAGCTTAGCGCGTCAGGGATATAATGAAAAACTGTTTTTT. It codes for CASSLARQGYNEKLFF.

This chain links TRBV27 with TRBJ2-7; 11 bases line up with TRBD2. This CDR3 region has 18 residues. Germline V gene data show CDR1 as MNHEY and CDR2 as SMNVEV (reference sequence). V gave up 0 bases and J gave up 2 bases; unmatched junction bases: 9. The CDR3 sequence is CASSLSLRTSGRPYEQYF. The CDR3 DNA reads TGTGCCAGCAGTTTATCCCTGCGAACTAGCGGGAGACCCTACGAGCAGTACTTC.

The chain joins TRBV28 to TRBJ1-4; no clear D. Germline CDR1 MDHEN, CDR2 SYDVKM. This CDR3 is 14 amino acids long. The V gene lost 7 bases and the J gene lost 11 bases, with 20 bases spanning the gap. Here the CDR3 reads CASTLSPPKVKLFF. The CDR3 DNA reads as TGTGCCAGCACCCTAAGTCCCCCAAAGGTGAAACTGTTTTTT.

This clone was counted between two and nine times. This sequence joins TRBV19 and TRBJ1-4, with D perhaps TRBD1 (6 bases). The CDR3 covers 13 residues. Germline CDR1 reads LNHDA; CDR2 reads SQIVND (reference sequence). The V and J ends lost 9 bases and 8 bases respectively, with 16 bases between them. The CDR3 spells CASSPGAYEKLFF. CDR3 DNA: TGTGCCAGCTCCCCAGGGGCTTACGAAAAACTGTTTTTT.

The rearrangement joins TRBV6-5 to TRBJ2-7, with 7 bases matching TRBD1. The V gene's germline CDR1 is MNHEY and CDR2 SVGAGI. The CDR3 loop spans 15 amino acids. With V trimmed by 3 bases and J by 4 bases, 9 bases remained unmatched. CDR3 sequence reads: CASSYQTGRSYEQYF. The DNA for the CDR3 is TGTGCCAGCAGTTATCAGACAGGGCGTAGTTACGAGCAGTACTTC.

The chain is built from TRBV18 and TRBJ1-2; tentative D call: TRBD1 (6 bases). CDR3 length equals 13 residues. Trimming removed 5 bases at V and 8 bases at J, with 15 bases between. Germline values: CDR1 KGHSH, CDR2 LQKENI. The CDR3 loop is CASSGTGSGGYTF. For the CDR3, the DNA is TGTGCCAGCTCAGGAACAGGGTCGGGCGGCTACACCTTC.

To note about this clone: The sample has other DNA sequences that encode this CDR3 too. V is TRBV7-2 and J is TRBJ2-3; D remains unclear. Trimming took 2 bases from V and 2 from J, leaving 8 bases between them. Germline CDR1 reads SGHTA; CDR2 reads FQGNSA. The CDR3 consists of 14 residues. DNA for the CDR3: TGTGCCAGCAGCTTATCCGGGCCCACAGATACGCAGTATTTT. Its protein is CASSLSGPTDTQYF.